This T cell receptor (beta chain) comes out of a study of T-cell reconstitution after alpha-beta-depleted transplantation in children. Broader study findings: Newly generated T cells supplied most T-cell counts and diversity one year post-transplant. The study reportedly traced alpha-beta T cells about two months after transplant to several hundred expanded graft clones.

A library of TCRbeta sequences, prepared with unique molecular identifiers, was generated. TCRdb used MiXCR to reprocess the PCR reads, holding one entry per CDR3 protein. The repertoire holds approximately 500,000 distinct CDR3 sequences, with roughly a tenth as singletons. CDR1 and CDR2 from the germline V gene are LNHNV and YYDKDF (reference sequence). The CDR3 consists of 13 residues. V gave up 5 bases and J gave up 5 bases, with 10 bases separating them. Comments on this clonotype: The antigen remains undetermined.

The starting material was PBMCs, obtained before TCRalphabeta/CD19-depleted stem cell transplant. The origin of this receptor is a child under 10 years old with inherited bone marrow failure, due to receive a stem cell transplant. The chain joins TRBV15 to TRBJ2-1; no definite D call. CDR3 region: CATSAESHNEQFF. Written as DNA, the CDR3 is TGTGCCACCAGCGCCGAGAGCCACAATGAGCAGTTCTTC. The variable domain in full, completed from reference TRBV15 and TRBJ2-1, reads DAMVIQNPRYQVTQFGKPVTLSCSQTLNHNVMYWYQQKSSQAPKLLFHYYDKDFNNEADTPDNFQSRRPNTSFCFLDIRSPGLGDTAMYLCATSAESHNEQFFGPGTRLTVL.